Listed here are 24 T cell receptor beta chains from one sample, sequenced in a study of cytotoxic CD8 clonotypes in ibrutinib-treated CLL. Libraries were prepared by immunoSEQ multiplex PCR; TCRdb keeps only in-frame clonotypes and omits some of them. Here the sample spans roughly 110,000 clones, under 70% being singletons. Material: PBMCs, obtained after 24 months of ibrutinib treatment. The receptor source for this set is a human donor with chronic lymphocytic leukemia.

The chain combines TRBV6-5 with TRBJ2-3; D possibly corresponds to TRBD2 (6 bases). V lost 6 bases, J lost 7 bases, and 20 bases lay in between. The V gene's germline CDR1 is MNHEY and CDR2 SVGAGI. The CDR3 runs 15 residues. The CDR3 protein is CASSGTPSRGNTQYF. The DNA of the CDR3 is TGTGCCAGCAGCGGCACCCCGTCTCGGGGGAATACGCAGTATTTT.

The chain uses TRBV7-2 and TRBJ2-3; D is perhaps TRBD2 (5 bases). There are 14 residues in the CDR3. Trimming left V 1 base short and J 6 bases short, with 11 bases between. CDR1 and CDR2 from the germline V gene are SGHTA and FQGNSA. The CDR3 spells CASSLGYSADTQYF. In DNA form, the CDR3 reads TGTGCCAGCAGCTTAGGTTATAGCGCCGATACGCAGTATTTT.

The table lists this clone with a few counts. The V gene is TRBV7-9, the J gene TRBJ1-3; D is undetermined. Looked up from germline, CDR1 is SEHNR and CDR2 is FQNEAQ (reference sequence). The ends were cut back, 5 bases at V and 0 bases at J, with 8 bases in the middle. The CDR3 extends over 14 amino acids. The CDR3 DNA sequence: TGTGCCAGCAGCCTAGGGTCCTCTGGAAACACCATATATTTT. Its protein is CASSLGSSGNTIYF.

In this sample, this clone turned up a few times. This chain joins TRBV5-6 and TRBJ2-5, with 8 bases fitting TRBD2. After removal of 0 bases from V and 4 bases from J, the junction contained 8 bases not matched to a gene. The germline V gene encodes CDR1 SGHDT and CDR2 YYEEEE. The CDR3 runs to 16 residues. CDR3: CASSLAPAGGRETQYF. CDR3 nucleotide sequence: TGTGCCAGCAGCTTGGCACCGGCGGGGGGTAGAGAGACCCAGTACTTC.

This clone has just a few counts. The chain recombines TRBV25-1 with TRBJ2-2; D might be TRBD2 (6 bases). Trimming stripped 6 bases from V and 5 bases from J, with 13 bases between. The germline CDR1 and CDR2 sequences are MGHDK and SYGVNS. The CDR3 has 14 amino acids. The CDR3 coding sequence is TGTGCCAGCAGCCAATGGGGGGTAACCGGGGAGCTGTTTTTT. Translating it yields CASSQWGVTGELFF.

This chain links TRBV20-1 with TRBJ2-1; 7 bases are a match to TRBD2. CDR3 length: 11 residues. Germline V lookup: CDR1 DFQATT, CDR2 SNEGSKA (reference sequence). The trim removed 7 bases at V and 7 bases at J, leaving 4 bases unmatched. Here the CDR3 reads CSGLLANEQFF. CDR3 in DNA: TGCAGTGGCTTACTAGCGAATGAGCAGTTCTTC.

This clone was counted only a few times. The gene calls are TRBV7-2 and TRBJ2-7, with D perhaps given as TRBD1 or TRBD2 (6 bases each). This CDR3 contains 16 residues. Trimming cost V 0 bases and J 0 bases, with 12 bases left between them. The germline CDR1 and CDR2 sequences are SGHTA and FQGNSA. The CDR3 nucleotides read TGTGCCAGCAGCTTAGCTCCGGGGGCCAGCTCCTACGAGCAGTACTTC. Amino acid sequence: CASSLAPGASSYEQYF.

The chain has TRBV27 and TRBJ1-5, with a weak D call TRBD1 (6 bases). The CDR3 spans 14 residues. Germline CDR1 is MNHEY and CDR2 is SMNVEV (reference sequence). V was trimmed by 2 bases and J by 10 bases, leaving 15 bases between them. The DNA of the CDR3 is TGTGCCAGCAGTTTACGGCAGGGGTTCAATCCCCAGCATTTT. Amino acids: CASSLRQGFNPQHF.

The V and J genes are TRBV2 and TRBJ1-2, with D unclear. CDR1 is SNHLY, CDR2 FYNNEI, per germline. There are 14 residues in the CDR3. V lost 2 bases to trimming and J lost 0 bases, with 7 bases between them. The CDR3 protein is CASSEQDTNYGYTF. For the CDR3, the DNA is TGTGCCAGCAGTGAACAAGATACTAACTATGGCTACACCTTC.

This clone was seen a handful of times. The V and J genes are TRBV19 and TRBJ2-3, with D perhaps being TRBD1 or TRBD2 (5 bases each). Per germline, CDR1 LNHDA and CDR2 SQIVND (reference sequence). The CDR3 totals 14 residues. Trimming pared 5 bases from V and 0 bases from J, leaving 9 bases between. The CDR3 DNA reads as TGTGCCAGTAGTCTCGGGACCAGCACAGATACGCAGTATTTT. Amino acids: CASSLGTSTDTQYF.

The sample holds one count of this clone. This rearrangement joins TRBV18 to TRBJ2-7; possible D gene TRBD2, 5 bases. V shed 3 bases and J shed 7 bases, with 16 bases lying between them. CDR1 is KGHSH and CDR2 is LQKENI in the germline V gene. This CDR3 contains 14 residues. The DNA of the CDR3 is TGTGCCAGCTCACCCCAGGACCGGACTGGTGAGCAGTACTTC. Protein: CASSPQDRTGEQYF.

This clone was seen a handful of times. V usage is TRBV5-1 and J usage is TRBJ1-3; D remains ambiguous. The CDR3 contains 14 residues. V was trimmed by 3 bases and J by 0 bases, leaving 7 bases between them. The germline gives CDR1 SGHRS, CDR2 YFSETQ. CDR3 nucleotides: TGCGCCAGCAGCTCTGGCAGCTCTGGAAACACCATATATTTT. Protein product: CASSSGSSGNTIYF. Full variable domain (remainder filled in from reference TRBV5-1 and TRBJ1-3): KAGVTQTPRYLIKTRGQQVTLSCSPISGHRSVSWYQQTPGQGLQFLFEYFSETQRNKGNFPGRFSGRQFSNSRSEMNVSTLELGDSALYLCASSSGSSGNTIYFGEGSWLTVV.

The chain couples TRBV7-9 to TRBJ2-3; D is ambiguous. The ends were cut back, 1 base at V and 0 bases at J, with 5 bases in the middle. Germline V gives CDR1 SEHNR, CDR2 FQNEAQ (reference sequence). The CDR3 runs to 14 residues. CDR3 nucleotide sequence: TGTGCCAGCAGCTTAGGGATTAGCACAGATACGCAGTATTTT. Translating it yields CASSLGISTDTQYF.

This sequence joins TRBV12-5 and TRBJ1-5; 9 positions agree with TRBD1. The length of the CDR3 is 14 residues. The J segment lost 4 bases and the V segment lost 7 bases, leaving 5 bases of the junction unmatched. Germline CDR1 and CDR2: LGHNT and FRNRAP. CDR3: CASAQGQGNQPQHF. The CDR3 DNA sequence: TGTGCTAGTGCCCAGGGACAGGGTAATCAGCCCCAGCATTTT.

The rearrangement links TRBV30 to TRBJ2-5; tentatively, D is TRBD2 (5 bases). Trimming took 8 bases from V and 1 from J, leaving 8 bases between them. The CDR3 has 11 residues. Germline assignment: CDR1 GTSNPN and CDR2 SVGIG (reference sequence). The CDR3 DNA is TGTGCCCTCCGGGGCCAAGAGACCCAGTACTTC. It is translated as CALRGQETQYF.

The sample holds a few counts of this clone. The chain combines TRBV19 with TRBJ1-1; D remains ambiguous. Germline assignment: CDR1 LNHDA and CDR2 SQIVND (reference sequence). The CDR3 runs to 14 residues. V was clipped by 5 bases and J by 1 base, with 11 bases between them. For the CDR3, the DNA is TGTGCCAGTAGTTTCCGCCAGGCGAACACTGAAGCTTTCTTT. It specifies CASSFRQANTEAFF. Using reference TRBV19 and TRBJ1-1 for the parts outside the CDR3, the full variable domain is DGGITQSPKYLFRKEGQNVTLSCEQNLNHDAMYWYRQDPGQGLRLIYYSQIVNDFQKGDIAEGYSVSREKKESFPLTVTSAQKNPTAFYLCASSFRQANTEAFFGQGTRLTVV.

The genes are TRBV7-9 and TRBJ2-7; TRBD1 matches 8 bases. Trimming at V came to 5 bases and at J to 0 bases, leaving 15 bases not matched to a gene. CDR1 and CDR2 (germline): SEHNR, FQNEAQ (reference sequence). The CDR3 spans 18 residues. The CDR3 loop reads CASSGPRTGSLSSYEQYF. The DNA of the CDR3 is TGTGCCAGCAGCGGACCTCGGACAGGGTCCCTAAGCTCCTACGAGCAGTACTTC.

This clone was seen a handful of times. The rearrangement links TRBV5-1 to TRBJ2-5, with 12 bases fitting TRBD1. CDR1 is SGHRS, CDR2 YFSETQ, per germline. J lost 1 base, V lost 0 bases, and 1 base had no gene match. This CDR3 comprises 16 residues. The CDR3 coding sequence is TGCGCCAGCAGCTTGGGGGGACAGGGGGCCCAAGAGACCCAGTACTTC. This sequence encodes CASSLGGQGAQETQYF.

The rearrangement uses TRBV6-4 and TRBJ1-2, with 11 positions matching TRBD1. Trimming at V came to 6 bases and at J to 7 bases, leaving 7 bases not matched to a gene. The germline gives CDR1 MRHNA, CDR2 SNTAGT. The CDR3 runs 14 residues. CDR3 nucleotides: TGTGCCAGCAGCTATTCCGGGACAGGGGGTGGCTACACCTTC. It is translated as CASSYSGTGGGYTF.

This rearrangement joins TRBV18 to TRBJ1-2; D is ambiguous. V dropped 2 bases and J dropped 6 bases, with 7 bases sitting between them. This CDR3 spans 12 amino acids. Germline values: CDR1 KGHSH, CDR2 LQKENI. The CDR3 coding sequence is TGTGCCAGCTCACCAAAGGGTGATGGCTACACCTTC. Its protein product is CASSPKGDGYTF.

V usage is TRBV9 and J usage is TRBJ1-6; D not certain. Germline assignment: CDR1 SGDLS and CDR2 YYNGEE. CDR3 length: 14 amino acids. The V end was cut by 2 bases, the J end by 5 bases, with 8 bases between. This CDR3 reads CASSVGSHNSPLHF. CDR3 nucleotide sequence: TGTGCCAGCAGCGTCGGGAGCCATAATTCACCCCTCCACTTT.

The chain carries TRBV27 and TRBJ2-7; 8 bases fit TRBD1. This CDR3 is built from 14 residues. J lost 9 bases, V lost 3 bases, and 10 bases had no gene match. Germline values: CDR1 MNHEY, CDR2 SMNVEV (reference sequence). The CDR3 coding sequence is TGTGCCAGCAGTTTGGCGCCAGGGGGCTCTCGGCAGTACTTC. Translated, it gives CASSLAPGGSRQYF.

This sequence joins TRBV13 and TRBJ2-7; 8 bases are shared with TRBD1. This CDR3 is 14 amino acids long. Germline V gives CDR1 PRHDT, CDR2 FYEKMQ (reference sequence). V was pared by 4 bases and J by 1 base, with 3 bases of the junction left unmatched. CDR3 nucleotide sequence: TGTGCCAGCAGCTCGGGACAGGAGTCCTACGAGCAGTACTTC. Its protein product is CASSSGQESYEQYF.

The rearrangement uses TRBV7-2 and TRBJ1-1, with a tentative D call TRBD1 (6 bases). This CDR3 region has 14 residues. V lost 5 bases and J 3 bases, leaving 13 bases between the germline ends. Per the germline V gene, CDR1 is SGHTA and CDR2 is FQGNSA. CDR3 region: CASSPRGRDTEAFF. The CDR3 nucleotides read TGTGCCAGCAGCCCTCGGGGGCGTGACACTGAAGCTTTCTTT. Full variable domain (remainder filled in from reference TRBV7-2 and TRBJ1-1): GAGVSQSPSNKVTEKGKDVELRCDPISGHTALYWYRQSLGQGLEFLIYFQGNSAPDKSGLPSDRFSAERTGGSVSTLTIQRTQQEDSAVYLCASSPRGRDTEAFFGQGTRLTVV.